This TCR beta chain was captured by sequencing in a study of T-cell reconstitution after alpha-beta-depleted transplantation in children. Study-wide findings and caveats: The study reportedly traced alpha-beta T cells about two months after transplant to several hundred expanded graft clones. Recipient T cells and thymic progenitors that survived gave rise to the high TCRbeta diversity observed at day 60 in some patients. After one year, T-cell counts and TCRbeta diversity mostly came from new T cells.

About this clonotype itself: Its antigen is currently unknown.

The library targeted TCRbeta and was prepared with unique molecular identifiers. TCRdb analysed the PCR reads with MiXCR anew, one entry per CDR3 protein. The table includes about 200,000 distinct CDR3 sequences, approximately 6.9% detected once. Germline CDR1 and CDR2: LNHNV and YYDKDF (reference sequence). Deletions cut 8 bases from V and 0 bases from J, with 16 bases between. The CDR3 has 16 residues. This sequence joins TRBV15 and TRBJ1-4; D might be TRBD1 (5 bases). The sequenced sample was PBMCs, obtained before TCRalphabeta/CD19-depleted stem cell transplant. The source is a boy younger than 10 with acute lymphoblastic leukemia, due to receive a stem cell transplant. For the CDR3, the DNA is TGTGCCACCGGGGCACGACGAGACGCAACTAATGAAAAACTGTTTTTT. Translated: CATGARRDATNEKLFF. Based on the CDR3 plus reference TRBV15 and TRBJ1-4, the full variable domain is DAMVIQNPRYQVTQFGKPVTLSCSQTLNHNVMYWYQQKSSQAPKLLFHYYDKDFNNEADTPDNFQSRRPNTSFCFLDIRSPGLGDTAMYLCATGARRDATNEKLFFGSGTQLSVL.